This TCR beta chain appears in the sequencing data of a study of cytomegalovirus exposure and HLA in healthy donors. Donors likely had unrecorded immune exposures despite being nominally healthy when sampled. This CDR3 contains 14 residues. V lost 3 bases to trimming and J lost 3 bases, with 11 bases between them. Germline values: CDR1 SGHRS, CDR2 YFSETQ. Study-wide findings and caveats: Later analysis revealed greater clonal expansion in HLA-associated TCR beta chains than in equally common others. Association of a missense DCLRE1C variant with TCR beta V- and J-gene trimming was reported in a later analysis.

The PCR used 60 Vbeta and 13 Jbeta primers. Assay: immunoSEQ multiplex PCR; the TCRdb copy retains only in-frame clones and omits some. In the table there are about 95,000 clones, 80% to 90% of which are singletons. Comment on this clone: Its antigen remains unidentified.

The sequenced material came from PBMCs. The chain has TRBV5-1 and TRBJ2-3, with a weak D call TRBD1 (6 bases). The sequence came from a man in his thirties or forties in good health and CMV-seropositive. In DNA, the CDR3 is TGCGCCAGCAGCTCCGGGACATTAACAGATACGCAGTATTTT. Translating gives CASSSGTLTDTQYF.